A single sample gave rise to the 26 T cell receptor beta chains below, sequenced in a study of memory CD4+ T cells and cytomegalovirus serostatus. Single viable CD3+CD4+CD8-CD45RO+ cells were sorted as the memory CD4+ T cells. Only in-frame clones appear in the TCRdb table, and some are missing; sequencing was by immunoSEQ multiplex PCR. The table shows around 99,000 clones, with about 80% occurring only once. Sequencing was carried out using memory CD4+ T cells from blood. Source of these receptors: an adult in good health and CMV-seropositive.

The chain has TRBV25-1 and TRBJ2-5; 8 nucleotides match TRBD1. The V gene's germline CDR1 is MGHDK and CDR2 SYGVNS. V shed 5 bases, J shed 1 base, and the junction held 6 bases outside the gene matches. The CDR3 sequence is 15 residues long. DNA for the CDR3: TGTGCCAGCAGTATATCCGGGACAGGCCAAGAGACCCAGTACTTC. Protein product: CASSISGTGQETQYF.

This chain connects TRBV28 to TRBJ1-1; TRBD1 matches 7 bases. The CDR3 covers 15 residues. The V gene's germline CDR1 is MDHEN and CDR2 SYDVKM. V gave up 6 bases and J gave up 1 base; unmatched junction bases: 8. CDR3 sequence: CASREYRGQNTEAFF. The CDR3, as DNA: TGTGCCAGCAGGGAGTACAGGGGACAGAACACTGAAGCTTTCTTT.

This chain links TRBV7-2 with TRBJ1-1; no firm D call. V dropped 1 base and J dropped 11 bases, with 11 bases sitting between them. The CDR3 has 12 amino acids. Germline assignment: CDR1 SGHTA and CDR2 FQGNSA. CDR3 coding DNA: TGTGCCAGCAGCTTAGAATACGGGGAGGCTTTCTTT. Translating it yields CASSLEYGEAFF.

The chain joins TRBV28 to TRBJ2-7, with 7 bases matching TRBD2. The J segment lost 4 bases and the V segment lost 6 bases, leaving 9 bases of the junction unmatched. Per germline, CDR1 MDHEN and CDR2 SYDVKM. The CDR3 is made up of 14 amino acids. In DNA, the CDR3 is TGTGCCAGCAGGACGCGGGAGAGGGGTTACGAGCAGTACTTC. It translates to CASRTRERGYEQYF.

CDR3 coding DNA: TGTGCCAGCTCACCACCAGACCAAAAAGGTGTGAATGAGCAGTTCTTC. Residues: CASSPPDQKGVNEQFF. V is TRBV18 and J is TRBJ2-1; no firm D call. Trimming removed 0 bases from V and 7 bases from J, with 16 bases in between. CDR3 length: 16 residues. CDR1 and CDR2 from the germline V gene are KGHSH and LQKENI.

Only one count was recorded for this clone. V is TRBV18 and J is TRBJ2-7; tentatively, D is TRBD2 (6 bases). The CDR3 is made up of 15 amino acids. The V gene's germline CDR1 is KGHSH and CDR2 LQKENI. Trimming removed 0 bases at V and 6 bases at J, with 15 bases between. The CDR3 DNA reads TGTGCCAGCTCACCACCAGGCGGGATGGGGGGCGAGCAGTACTTC. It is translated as CASSPPGGMGGEQYF.

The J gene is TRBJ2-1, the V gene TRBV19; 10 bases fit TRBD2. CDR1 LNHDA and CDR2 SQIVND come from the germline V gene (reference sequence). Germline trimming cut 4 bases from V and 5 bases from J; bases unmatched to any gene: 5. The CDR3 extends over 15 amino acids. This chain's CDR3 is CASSRGTSANNEQFF. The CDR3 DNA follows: TGTGCCAGTAGTAGAGGGACTAGCGCCAACAATGAGCAGTTCTTC.

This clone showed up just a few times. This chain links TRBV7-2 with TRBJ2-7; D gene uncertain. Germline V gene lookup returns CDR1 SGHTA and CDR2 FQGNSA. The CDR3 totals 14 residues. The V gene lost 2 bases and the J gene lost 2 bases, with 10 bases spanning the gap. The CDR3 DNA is TGTGCCAGCAGCTTATATAAGTCCACCTACGAGCAGTACTTC. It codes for CASSLYKSTYEQYF.

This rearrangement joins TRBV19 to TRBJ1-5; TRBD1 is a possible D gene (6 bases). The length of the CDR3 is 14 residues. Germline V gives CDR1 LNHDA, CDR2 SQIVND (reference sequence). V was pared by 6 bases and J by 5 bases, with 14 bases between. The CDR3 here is CASRYREEHQPQHF. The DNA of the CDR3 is TGTGCCAGTAGATACAGGGAAGAACATCAGCCCCAGCATTTT. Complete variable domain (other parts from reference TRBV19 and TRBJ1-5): DGGITQSPKYLFRKEGQNVTLSCEQNLNHDAMYWYRQDPGQGLRLIYYSQIVNDFQKGDIAEGYSVSREKKESFPLTVTSAQKNPTAFYLCASRYREEHQPQHFGDGTRLSIL.

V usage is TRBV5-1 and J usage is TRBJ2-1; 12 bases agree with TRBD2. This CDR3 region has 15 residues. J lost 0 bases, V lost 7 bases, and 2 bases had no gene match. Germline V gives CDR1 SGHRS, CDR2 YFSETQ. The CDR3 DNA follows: TGCGCCAGCCAGACTAGCGGGAGCTCCTACAATGAGCAGTTCTTC. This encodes CASQTSGSSYNEQFF.

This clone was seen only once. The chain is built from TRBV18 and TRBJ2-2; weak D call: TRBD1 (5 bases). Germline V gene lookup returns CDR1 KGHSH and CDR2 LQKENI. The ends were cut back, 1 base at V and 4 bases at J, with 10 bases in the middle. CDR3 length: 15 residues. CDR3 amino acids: CASSPQKGATGELFF. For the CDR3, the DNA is TGTGCCAGCTCACCACAGAAAGGGGCCACCGGGGAGCTGTTTTTT.

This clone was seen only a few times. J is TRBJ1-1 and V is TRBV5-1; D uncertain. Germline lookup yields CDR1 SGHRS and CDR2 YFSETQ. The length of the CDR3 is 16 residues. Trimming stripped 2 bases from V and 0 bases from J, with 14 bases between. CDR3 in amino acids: CASSLGYTAVNTEAFF. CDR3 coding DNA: TGCGCCAGCAGCTTAGGTTATACAGCGGTGAACACTGAAGCTTTCTTT.

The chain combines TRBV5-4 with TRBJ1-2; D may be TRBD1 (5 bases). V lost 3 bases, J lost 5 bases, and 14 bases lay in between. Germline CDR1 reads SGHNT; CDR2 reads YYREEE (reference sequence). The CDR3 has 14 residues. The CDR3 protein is CASSSSGTDYGYTF. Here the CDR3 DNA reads TGTGCCAGCAGCTCCTCCGGGACGGATTATGGCTACACCTTC. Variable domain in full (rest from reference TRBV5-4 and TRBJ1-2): ETGVTQSPTHLIKTRGQQVTLRCSSQSGHNTVSWYQQALGQGPQFIFQYYREEENGRGNFPPRFSGLQFPNYSSELNVNALELDDSALYLCASSSSGTDYGYTFGSGTRLTVV.

The CDR3, as DNA: TGTGCCAGCAGATTAACTAGCGGGGACAATGAGCAGTTCTTC. It is translated as CASRLTSGDNEQFF. This chain uses TRBV11-1 with TRBJ2-1; 10 bases line up with TRBD2. The CDR3 is 14 amino acids. The V and J ends lost 6 bases and 5 bases, in that order; junction bases with no gene match: 4. Germline CDR1 reads SGHAT; CDR2 reads FQDESV (reference sequence).

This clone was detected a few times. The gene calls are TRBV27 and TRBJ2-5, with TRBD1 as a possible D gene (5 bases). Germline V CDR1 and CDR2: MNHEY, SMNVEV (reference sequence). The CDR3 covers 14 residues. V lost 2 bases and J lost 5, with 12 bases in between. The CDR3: CASSLKGFRETQYF. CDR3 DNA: TGTGCCAGCAGTTTAAAGGGGTTCCGGGAGACCCAGTACTTC.

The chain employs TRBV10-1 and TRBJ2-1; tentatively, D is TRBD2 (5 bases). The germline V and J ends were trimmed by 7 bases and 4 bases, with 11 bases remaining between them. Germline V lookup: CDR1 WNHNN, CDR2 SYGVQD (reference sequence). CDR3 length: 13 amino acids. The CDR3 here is CASNRKRYNEQFF. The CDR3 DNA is TGCGCCAGCAACCGAAAGCGGTACAATGAGCAGTTCTTC.

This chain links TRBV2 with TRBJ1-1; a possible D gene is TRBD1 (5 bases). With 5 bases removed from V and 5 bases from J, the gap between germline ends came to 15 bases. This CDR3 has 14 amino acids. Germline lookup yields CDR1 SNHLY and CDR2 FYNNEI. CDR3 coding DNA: TGTGCCAGCAGTCCCTCTGGGGGTTGGACTGAAGCTTTCTTT. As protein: CASSPSGGWTEAFF.

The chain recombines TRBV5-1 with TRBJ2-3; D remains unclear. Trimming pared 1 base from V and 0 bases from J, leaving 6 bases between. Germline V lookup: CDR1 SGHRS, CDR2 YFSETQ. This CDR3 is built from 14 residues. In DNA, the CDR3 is TGCGCCAGCAGCTTGTACACTAGCACAGATACGCAGTATTTT. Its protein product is CASSLYTSTDTQYF.

CDR3 sequence: CASSPEGWSTDTQYF. In nucleotides, the CDR3 is TGTGCCAGCAGCCCCGAGGGGTGGAGCACAGATACGCAGTATTTT. The V call is TRBV5-4, the J call TRBJ2-3, with D perhaps given as TRBD1 or TRBD2 (5 bases each). The germline V gene encodes CDR1 SGHNT and CDR2 YYREEE (reference sequence). The CDR3 has 15 amino acids. V shed 4 bases and J shed 0 bases, with 12 bases lying between them.

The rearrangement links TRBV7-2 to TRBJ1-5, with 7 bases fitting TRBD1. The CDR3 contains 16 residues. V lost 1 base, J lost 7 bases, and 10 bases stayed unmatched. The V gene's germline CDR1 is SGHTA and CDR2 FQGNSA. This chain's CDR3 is CASSLGGQGGKQPQHF. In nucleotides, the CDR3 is TGTGCCAGCAGCTTAGGGGGTCAGGGGGGAAAGCAGCCCCAGCATTTT.

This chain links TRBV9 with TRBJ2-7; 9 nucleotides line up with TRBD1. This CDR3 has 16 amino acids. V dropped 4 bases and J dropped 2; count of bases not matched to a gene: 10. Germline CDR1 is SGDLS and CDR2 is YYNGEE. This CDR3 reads CASSYRGRNLTYEQYF. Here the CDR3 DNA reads TGTGCCAGCAGCTACAGGGGGCGGAACTTAACCTACGAGCAGTACTTC. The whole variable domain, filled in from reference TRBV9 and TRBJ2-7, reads DSGVTQTPKHLITATGQRVTLRCSPRSGDLSVYWYQQSLDQGLQFLIQYYNGEERAKGNILERFSAQQFPDLHSELNLSSLELGDSALYFCASSYRGRNLTYEQYFGPGTRLTVT.

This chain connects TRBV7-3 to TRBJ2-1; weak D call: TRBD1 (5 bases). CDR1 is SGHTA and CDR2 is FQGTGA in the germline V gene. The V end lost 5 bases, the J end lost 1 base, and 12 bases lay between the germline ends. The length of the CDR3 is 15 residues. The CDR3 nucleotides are TGTGCCAGCAGCCCTCGACAGAAGTCCTACAATGAGCAGTTCTTC. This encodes CASSPRQKSYNEQFF.

The CDR3 loop is CASRYGTGNHEQYF. The CDR3 DNA reads as TGTGCCAGCAGATACGGGACAGGGAATCACGAGCAGTACTTC. V usage is TRBV6-1 and J usage is TRBJ2-7; TRBD1 aligns across 9 bases. V shed 6 bases, J shed 5 bases, and the junction held 8 bases outside the gene matches. Germline CDR1 MNHNS, CDR2 SASEGT. The CDR3 covers 14 residues.

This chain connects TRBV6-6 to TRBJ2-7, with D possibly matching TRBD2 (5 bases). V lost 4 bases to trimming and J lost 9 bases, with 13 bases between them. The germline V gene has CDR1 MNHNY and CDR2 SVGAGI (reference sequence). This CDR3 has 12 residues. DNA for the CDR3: TGTGCCAGCAGTTCGGACTTCATGGCGCAGTACTTC. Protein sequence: CASSSDFMAQYF.

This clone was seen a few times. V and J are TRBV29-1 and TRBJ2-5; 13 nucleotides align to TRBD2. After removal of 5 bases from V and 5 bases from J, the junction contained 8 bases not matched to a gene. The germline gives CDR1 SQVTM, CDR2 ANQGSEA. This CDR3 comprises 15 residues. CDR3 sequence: CSVTGLAGMWETQYF. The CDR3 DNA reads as TGCAGCGTTACGGGACTAGCGGGGATGTGGGAGACCCAGTACTTC.

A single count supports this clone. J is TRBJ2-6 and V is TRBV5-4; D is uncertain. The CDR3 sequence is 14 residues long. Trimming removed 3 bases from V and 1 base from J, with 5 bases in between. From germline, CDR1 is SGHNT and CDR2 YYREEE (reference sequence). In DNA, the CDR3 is TGTGCCAGCAGCTCTTCGTCTGGGGCCAACGTCCTGACTTTC. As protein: CASSSSSGANVLTF.